This TCR beta chain is drawn from a study of CD8 T cells in ankylosing spondylitis. The V gene's germline CDR1 is SNHLY and CDR2 FYNNEI. Trimming took off 8 bases at V and 1 base at J, with 15 bases between the two ends. The CDR3 is 15 amino acids. One entry per CDR3 protein results from TCRdb running MiXCR on the 5' RACE reads. The sample lists roughly 160,000 distinct CDR3 sequences, around 9.6% occurring once. The chain joins TRBV2 to TRBJ1-5; D not resolved. Input material: blood, either unsorted or a sorted T cell fraction (not recorded which). The clonotype was recovered from a female donor with ankylosing spondylitis or in good health (not recorded which). The CDR3 nucleotides read TGTGCCAGCCGATGGAACGTACAGAGCAATCAGCCCCAGCATTTT. As protein: CASRWNVQSNQPQHF.